This is a list of T cell receptor beta chains from one sample in a study of regulatory T cells in long-lasting Graves disease. Each CDR3 protein is one row after TCRdb ran MiXCR on the multiplex PCR reads. The data hold about 440,000 distinct CDR3 sequences, with 14% to 15% observed a single time. These data were also filed under a second study, of T cells in Graves' hyperthyroidism and ophthalmopathy.

The sample was peripheral blood mononuclear cells (PBMCs), taken at new diagnosis, from a patient treated with antithyroid drugs. The receptors originated from a woman in her 30s with Graves disease. Each CDR3 is given without its conserved first and last residue. Each record gives: V gene, D gene, J gene, CDR3 protein. The D gene is left open where the match is weak.

>TRBV20-1|-|TRBJ1-4
SAPDRVTTNEKLF
>TRBV6-4|-|TRBJ2-3
ASSDSRASDTDTQY
>TRBV6-4|TRBD2|TRBJ2-3
ASSEPGTSGRKADTQY
>TRBV6-1|-|TRBJ2-2
ASRQDTGELF
>TRBV6-8|TRBD1|TRBJ2-4
ASSYSGQGDIQY
>TRBV7-9|-|TRBJ2-2
ASSSQPRRNGELF
>TRBV5-1|-|TRBJ2-5
ASSLILGMETQY
>TRBV5-4|-|TRBJ2-5
ASSFTQETQY
>TRBV5-1|TRBD2|TRBJ2-1
ASKILAGGSNEQF
>TRBV11-2|-|TRBJ2-7
ASSLGYFEQY
>TRBV5-1|TRBD1|TRBJ1-1
AKQTGGDMNTEAF
>TRBV18|-|TRBJ1-1
ASSPSRGGGNTEAF
>TRBV28|TRBD2|TRBJ2-4
ASSFSSGSRSKNIQY
>TRBV10-2|TRBD2|TRBJ2-1
ASKGLAGGEQF
>TRBV28|TRBD2|TRBJ2-3
ASSLWAAGGLTDTQY
>TRBV9|-|TRBJ2-1
ASSVDRNEQF
>TRBV7-9|TRBD1|TRBJ2-7
ASTRQGAYEQY
>TRBV2|-|TRBJ1-5
ASSPGQRLVQPQH
>TRBV11-2|-|TRBJ2-5
ASKEGGRETQY
>TRBV27|TRBD1|TRBJ1-1
ASSLAGGSWNTEAF
>TRBV28|-|TRBJ2-7
ASSLSYSLSSHEQY
>TRBV12-3/TRBV12-4|TRBD2|TRBJ2-3
ASTQPRWREDGTQY
>TRBV19|-|TRBJ1-3
ANSQTATGNTIY
>TRBV11-2|TRBD1|TRBJ2-7
ASSLLGTGFHEQY
>TRBV6-4|-|TRBJ2-1
ASSPGMNNEQF
>TRBV30|-|TRBJ1-2
VWSVLGVPT
>TRBV12-3/TRBV12-4|-|TRBJ1-2
ASSPRAGPGWGYT
>TRBV7-6|TRBD1|TRBJ2-7
ASSRTDRGYEQY
>TRBV20-1|-|TRBJ2-3
SAPDRYRDTQY
>TRBV4-1|-|TRBJ2-3
ASSHPGLSTDTQY
>TRBV20-1|TRBD2|TRBJ2-2
SARLAGVMVGELF
>TRBV9|TRBD2|TRBJ2-1
ASSVVPGLAGGAHEQF